This T cell receptor (beta chain) is drawn from a study of tumor-infiltrating lymphocytes in oesophageal squamous cell carcinoma. CDR3 length: 12 amino acids. Trimming stripped 6 bases from V and 4 bases from J, with 9 bases between. TCRdb reanalysed the PCR reads using MiXCR and keeps one entry per CDR3 protein. The sample holds 10,000 to 12,000 distinct CDR3 sequences, 50% to 75% seen once. The J gene is TRBJ2-5, the V gene TRBV12-3 or TRBV12-4, with no clear D. The sequence was obtained from a female donor with esophageal squamous cell carcinoma. The specimen was esophageal tumor tissue. CDR3 sequence reads: CASSVDRETQYF. DNA of the CDR3: TGTGCCAGCAGCGTCGACCGAGAGACCCAGTACTTC.